This T cell receptor beta chain originates from a study of beta chain features in type 1 diabetes. CDR1 and CDR2 from the germline V gene are KGHSH and LQKENI. V lost 3 bases, J lost 4 bases, and 7 bases lay in between. This CDR3 is built from 13 residues. The study reverse transcribed the entire isolated RNA, so it sequenced expressed TCRB transcripts. Libraries were prepared by immunoSEQ multiplex PCR; TCRdb keeps only in-frame clonotypes and omits some of them. This sample yields hundreds of thousands of clones, of which less than 9.5% are seen a single time; 0.44% belongs to the top ten. As to this clone: Other DNA sequences of this sample code for an identical CDR3.

Source material: central memory CD4+ T cells from blood. The chain uses TRBV18 and TRBJ1-5; D possibly corresponds to TRBD1 (5 bases). This sequence was found in a woman aged 18-30 years in good health. CDR3 coding DNA: TGTGCCAGCTCACCCGACAGAAATCAGCCCCAGCATTTT. As protein: CASSPDRNQPQHF.